Below, one T cell receptor (beta chain) is given with its context. Its antigen remains unidentified. This entry is derived from a study of beta chain features in type 1 diabetes. Whole-study findings and limits: Among patients, naive, central memory and Treg TCRB repertoires appeared more similar than among healthy donors. Shorter TCRB CDR3s, moderately but significantly so, marked every one of the four CD4+ subsets in Type 1 diabetes patients.

Investigators reverse transcribed all isolated RNA, so they sequenced expressed TCRB transcripts. Here immunoSEQ multiplex PCR was the method, and the copy in TCRdb shows in-frame clones only, minus some. The sample lists about 650,000 clones; around 12% were seen once. V was trimmed by 4 bases and J by 7 bases, leaving 16 bases between them. The CDR3 runs to 14 residues. The V gene's germline CDR1 is SGDLS and CDR2 YYNGEE. The TCR was taken from a man in his thirties or forties with type 1 diabetes. Sequenced material: naive CD4+ T cells from blood. The chain carries TRBV9 and TRBJ2-3, with D perhaps TRBD1 or TRBD2 (6 bases each). CDR3 DNA sequence: TGTGCCAGCAGCCTCCAGGGGAGCGGGCATACGCAGTATTTT. It codes for CASSLQGSGHTQYF.